The clone carrying this T cell receptor beta chain was seen a handful of times. As yet, its antigen is unknown. The CDR3 extends over 12 amino acids. Germline V lookup: CDR1 SQVTM, CDR2 ANQGSEA. V was clipped by 6 bases and J by 4 bases, with 12 bases between them. These data belong to a study of CD8+ T cells in alopecia areata. Study background: Dosing spanned 6 to 18 months on tofacitinib, then 6 months off drug.

Study findings and constraints: Especially in alopecia totalis/universalis, lesional scalp showed greater clonality than normal scalp did.

Extracted RNA was reverse transcribed into cDNA, the sequencing template. This table comes from immunoSEQ multiplex PCR, and its TCRdb copy is limited to in-frame clones, with some not included. Here the sample spans some 170,000 clones, about 70% being singletons. The receptor was isolated from a human donor with alopecia areata. The sample consisted of CD8+ T cells sorted from blood, taken at week 0. The V gene is TRBV29-1, the J gene TRBJ1-2, with a weak D call TRBD1 (5 bases). DNA for the CDR3: TGCAGCGTCGAGACAGAAGGCTATGGCTACACCTTC. Translation: CSVETEGYGYTF.